These 23 T cell receptor beta chains were sequenced from one sample in a study of blood T cell repertoires in COVID-19. The data were produced by immunoSEQ multiplex PCR, yet TCRdb's version contains in-frame clones alone and is incomplete. The table lists about 26,000 clones, roughly 66% of them singletons, with 7.3% in the top ten. Specimen: peripheral blood. The receptors derive from a man in his sixties with active or convalescent COVID-19.

The chain joins TRBV30 to TRBJ1-3; 8 nucleotides align to TRBD1. In germline, CDR1 is GTSNPN, CDR2 SVGIG (reference sequence). With 5 bases clipped from V and 4 bases from J, the junction kept 7 bases outside the gene matches. The CDR3 is 14 amino acids. DNA of the CDR3: TGTGCCTGGGTAGGACAGGGAATAGGAAACACCATATATTTT. It encodes CAWVGQGIGNTIYF.

J is TRBJ1-3 and V is TRBV14; D gene ambiguous. Germline V gene lookup returns CDR1 SGHDN and CDR2 FVKESK. The CDR3 covers 16 residues. V lost 0 bases, J lost 2 bases, and 11 bases lay in between. For the CDR3, the DNA is TGTGCCAGCAGCCAAGATCACAGTTGGGCTGGAAACACCATATATTTT. Amino acid sequence: CASSQDHSWAGNTIYF.

This clone has only a few counts. The chain couples TRBV9 to TRBJ2-1; 12 positions agree with TRBD2. Germline V gene lookup returns CDR1 SGDLS and CDR2 YYNGEE. The V segment lost 1 base and the J segment 0 bases; nucleotides outside the gene matches: 5. The CDR3 has 18 residues. The CDR3 here is CASSVTSGGPSSYNEQFF. CDR3 nucleotides: TGTGCCAGCAGCGTAACTAGCGGGGGGCCGAGCTCCTACAATGAGCAGTTCTTC.

The chain has TRBV9 and TRBJ1-5; no clear D gene. The CDR3 is 13 residues long. The V gene lost 0 bases and the J gene lost 7 bases, with 8 bases spanning the gap. Per germline, CDR1 SGDLS and CDR2 YYNGEE. CDR3 bases: TGTGCCAGCAGCGTAGTTGGAGACCAGCCCCAGCATTTT. This translates into CASSVVGDQPQHF.

J is TRBJ2-3 and V is TRBV10-1; 7 nucleotides align to TRBD2. Unmatched junction bases numbered 5, after V lost 3 bases and J lost 2 bases. CDR3 size: 15 residues. The germline CDR1 and CDR2 sequences are WNHNN and SYGVQD (reference sequence). CDR3 loop: CASSDPAGTTDTQYF. The CDR3 bases are TGCGCCAGCAGTGACCCAGCGGGGACCACAGATACGCAGTATTTT.

The rearrangement uses TRBV19 and TRBJ1-1, with 8 bases matching TRBD1. J lost 3 bases, V lost 5 bases, and 2 bases had no gene match. Germline V gene lookup returns CDR1 LNHDA and CDR2 SQIVND (reference sequence). The CDR3 runs to 13 residues. The CDR3 sequence is CASSVDRDTEAFF. CDR3 sequence (DNA): TGTGCCAGTAGTGTGGACAGGGACACTGAAGCTTTCTTT.

The chain carries TRBV6-5 and TRBJ1-2; 9 bases are a match to TRBD1. This CDR3 spans 14 amino acids. Germline CDR1 is MNHEY and CDR2 is SVGAGI. Trimming took 6 bases from V and 4 from J; bases not matched to a gene: 6. CDR3 in amino acids: CASRRQGVVYGYTF. CDR3 DNA: TGTGCCAGCAGGAGACAGGGGGTGGTCTATGGCTACACCTTC.

The chain links TRBV14 to TRBJ2-2; D not resolved. V lost 2 bases, J lost 2 bases, and 9 bases lay in between. CDR3 length equals 15 residues. CDR1 is SGHDN, CDR2 FVKESK, per germline. The CDR3 coding sequence is TGTGCCAGCAGCCAATCCTCGACAAACACCGGGGAGCTGTTTTTT. This gives the protein CASSQSSTNTGELFF.

The chain is built from TRBV6-1 and TRBJ2-5; 9 bases agree with TRBD2. The CDR3 covers 16 residues. V was pared by 2 bases and J by 5 bases, with 9 bases of the junction left unmatched. CDR1 is MNHNS and CDR2 is SASEGT in the germline V gene. This CDR3 reads CASSEIGGGARETQYF. In DNA, the CDR3 is TGTGCCAGCAGTGAAATTGGCGGGGGGGCCCGCGAGACCCAGTACTTC.

This clone was observed a few times. The junction shows a germline mismatch at one end, possibly a read error. The same CDR3 can be traced to other DNA sequences in this sample. J is TRBJ1-2 and V is TRBV2; 8 nucleotides match TRBD1. Germline V gene lookup returns CDR1 SNHLY and CDR2 FYNNEI. This CDR3 has 14 residues. CDR3 region: CASIRTGLSMAKSF. DNA of the CDR3: TGTGCCAGCATCCGGACAGGGCTCTCTATGGCTAAGTCCTTC. The complete variable domain, with remaining parts taken from reference TRBV2 and TRBJ1-2, reads EPEVTQTPSHQVTQMGQEVILRCVPISNHLYFYWYRQILGQKVEFLVSFYNNEISEKSEIFDDQFSVERPDGSNFTLKIRSTKLEDSAMYFCASIRTGLSMAKSFGSGTRLTVV.

Note on this clone: The junction shows a germline mismatch at one end, possibly a read error. This chain connects TRBV7-7 to TRBJ2-2, with a tentative D call TRBD2 (6 bases). The CDR3 extends over 13 amino acids. Germline values: CDR1 SSHAT, CDR2 FNYEAQ (reference sequence). CDR3 sequence: CASSAGGAGELFF. The CDR3 DNA reads as TGTGCTAGCAGCGCCGGAGGGGCCGGGGAGCTGTTTTTT.

This chain links TRBV4-2 with TRBJ2-3, with 7 nucleotides matching TRBD2. The CDR3 is 17 amino acids. Germline CDR1 is LGHNA and CDR2 is YNFKEQ. With V trimmed by 1 base and J by 2 bases, 9 bases remained unmatched. CDR3 bases: TGTGCCAGCAGCCAAGCAGGGAGGGCTTGGACCACAGATACGCAGTATTTT. Translating gives CASSQAGRAWTTDTQYF.

This clone was observed once. The chain uses TRBV5-1 and TRBJ2-7; 7 positions agree with TRBD1. This CDR3 region has 14 residues. Trimming took 4 bases from V and 6 from J; bases not matched to a gene: 10. Germline V CDR1 and CDR2: SGHRS, YFSETQ. The CDR3 DNA sequence: TGCGCCAGCAGCATACAGACCACAGGGGCCGAGCAGTACTTC. It codes for CASSIQTTGAEQYF. The whole variable domain, remainder taken from reference TRBV5-1 and TRBJ2-7, is KAGVTQTPRYLIKTRGQQVTLSCSPISGHRSVSWYQQTPGQGLQFLFEYFSETQRNKGNFPGRFSGRQFSNSRSEMNVSTLELGDSALYLCASSIQTTGAEQYFGPGTRLTVT.

This clone was seen a single time. V usage is TRBV10-2 and J usage is TRBJ1-1; TRBD1 matches at 10 bases. CDR1 and CDR2 (germline): WSHSY, SAAADI. The CDR3 totals 15 residues. J was trimmed by 6 bases and V by 7 bases; bases with no gene match: 11. CDR3 nucleotide sequence: TGCGCCAGCACTACCCTTGTGGACAGGGGGTCTGAAGCTTTCTTT. Translation gives CASTTLVDRGSEAFF.

The J gene is TRBJ1-6, the V gene TRBV6-5, with D perhaps TRBD1 (6 bases). The CDR3 runs to 14 residues. The V and J ends lost 8 bases and 10 bases respectively, with 18 bases between them. Germline-derived CDR1 and CDR2 are MNHEY and SVGAGI. This chain's CDR3 is CASALGGLRSPLHF. Here the CDR3 DNA reads TGTGCCAGCGCCTTGGGGGGGCTCAGGTCACCCCTCCACTTT.

The chain links TRBV29-1 to TRBJ2-3; 7 nucleotides align to TRBD1. J gave up 8 bases and V 4 bases, and 9 bases lay outside the gene matches. This CDR3 is 13 amino acids long. The germline gives CDR1 SQVTM, CDR2 ANQGSEA. CDR3 sequence: CSVGDSGRGTQYF. CDR3 coding DNA: TGCAGCGTTGGGGACAGTGGGAGAGGTACGCAGTATTTT.

The V call is TRBV29-1, the J call TRBJ2-2, with 7 bases lining up with TRBD2. This CDR3 is 15 amino acids long. V gave up 2 bases and J gave up 4 bases; unmatched junction bases: 7. CDR1 is SQVTM, CDR2 ANQGSEA, per germline. CDR3 DNA: TGCAGCGTTGAATCGCAGGGACTAATCACCGGGGAGCTGTTTTTT. Amino acid sequence: CSVESQGLITGELFF.

J is TRBJ2-3 and V is TRBV5-6, with a tentative D call TRBD2 (6 bases). Between the trimmed V and J ends, which lost 2 bases and 1 base, there was a span of 14 bases. There are 16 residues in the CDR3. Germline CDR1 is SGHDT and CDR2 is YYEEEE. The CDR3 region has the DNA TGTGCCAGCAGCTTACGGATCCCGGGGGGCACAGATACGCAGTATTTT. Its translation is CASSLRIPGGTDTQYF.

This rearrangement joins TRBV5-4 to TRBJ1-2; D not certain. V was clipped by 4 bases and J by 8 bases, with 12 bases between them. Germline V lookup: CDR1 SGHNT, CDR2 YYREEE (reference sequence). The CDR3 length is 12 residues. Written as DNA, the CDR3 is TGTGCCAGCAGCCTAGACTACGGGGGCTACACCTTC. It encodes CASSLDYGGYTF. The variable domain in full, with the rest retrieved from reference TRBV5-4 and TRBJ1-2, is ETGVTQSPTHLIKTRGQQVTLRCSSQSGHNTVSWYQQALGQGPQFIFQYYREEENGRGNFPPRFSGLQFPNYSSELNVNALELDDSALYLCASSLDYGGYTFGSGTRLTVV.

The chain has TRBV2 and TRBJ2-1, with 10 positions matching TRBD2. Germline V gene lookup returns CDR1 SNHLY and CDR2 FYNNEI. V was clipped by 6 bases and J by 7 bases; unmatched bases: 15. This CDR3 spans 17 amino acids. The CDR3 region is CASRTVTSGAPRNEQFF. The CDR3 nucleotides read TGTGCCAGCAGGACGGTTACTAGCGGGGCCCCCAGGAATGAGCAGTTCTTC.

This clone was counted only a few times. This chain connects TRBV5-1 to TRBJ2-1; the match to TRBD2 covers 12 bases. The CDR3 spans 16 residues. Germline-derived CDR1 and CDR2 are SGHRS and YFSETQ. With 2 bases clipped from V and 4 bases from J, the junction kept 4 bases outside the gene matches. The CDR3 here is CASSFGGLAGYNEQFF. Here the CDR3 DNA reads TGCGCCAGCAGCTTTGGGGGACTAGCGGGTTACAATGAGCAGTTCTTC.

In nucleotides, the CDR3 is TGCGCCAGCAGCTTCCAGGGGGGAGAGACCCAGTACTTC. Amino acid sequence: CASSFQGGETQYF. The chain employs TRBV5-1 and TRBJ2-5; possibly TRBD1 for D (7 bases). V was cut by 2 bases and J by 4 bases, with 9 bases left in between. The CDR3 extends over 13 amino acids. Germline values: CDR1 SGHRS, CDR2 YFSETQ.

The genes are TRBV19 and TRBJ2-4; 7 nucleotides align to TRBD2. The CDR3 consists of 15 residues. The V and J ends lost 5 bases and 0 bases, in that order; junction bases with no gene match: 4. Germline V CDR1 and CDR2: LNHDA, SQIVND (reference sequence). CDR3 in amino acids: CASSGLAVAKNIQYF. The CDR3 DNA sequence: TGTGCCAGTAGTGGTCTAGCGGTAGCCAAAAACATTCAGTACTTC.